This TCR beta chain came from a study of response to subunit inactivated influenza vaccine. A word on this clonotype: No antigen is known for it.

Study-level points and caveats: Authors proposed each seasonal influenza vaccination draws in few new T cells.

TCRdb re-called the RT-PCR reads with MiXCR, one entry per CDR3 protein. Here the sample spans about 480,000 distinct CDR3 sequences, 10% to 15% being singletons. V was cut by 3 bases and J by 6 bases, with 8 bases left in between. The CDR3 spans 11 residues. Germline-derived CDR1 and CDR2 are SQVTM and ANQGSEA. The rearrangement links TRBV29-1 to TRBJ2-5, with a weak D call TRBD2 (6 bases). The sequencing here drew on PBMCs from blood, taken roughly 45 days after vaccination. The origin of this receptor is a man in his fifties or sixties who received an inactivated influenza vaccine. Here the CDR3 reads CSVEGGQTQYF. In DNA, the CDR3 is TGCAGCGTTGAGGGGGGACAGACCCAGTACTTC.